The T cell receptor (beta chain) described here comes from a study of blood T cell repertoires in COVID-19. Clones were read by immunoSEQ multiplex PCR, and TCRdb kept only the in-frame ones, dropping some. The repertoire holds over 250,000 clones, with approximately 90% as singletons. Germline V gene sequence: CDR1 SGHRS, CDR2 YFSETQ. V was pared by 0 bases and J by 4 bases, with 10 bases between. The length of the CDR3 is 14 residues. The sequencing sample was made of peripheral blood. The receptor was derived from a woman aged 40 to 49 who had recovered from COVID-19. The chain has TRBV5-1 and TRBJ1-2, with D perhaps matching TRBD1 (5 bases). The CDR3 protein is CASSLEGALYGYTF. As DNA, the CDR3 is TGCGCCAGCAGCTTGGAAGGGGCCCTCTATGGCTACACCTTC. The full variable domain, in which reference TRBV5-1 and TRBJ1-2 provide the parts outside the CDR3, is KAGVTQTPRYLIKTRGQQVTLSCSPISGHRSVSWYQQTPGQGLQFLFEYFSETQRNKGNFPGRFSGRQFSNSRSEMNVSTLELGDSALYLCASSLEGALYGYTFGSGTRLTVV.